This TCR beta chain was captured in a study of T-cell memory formation after mild COVID-19. TCRdb called the 5' RACE reads again in MiXCR, with one record for every CDR3 protein. The sample contains almost 250,000 distinct CDR3 sequences, approximately 15% of which appear only once. This clonotype was detected many times. This receptor was identified in an adult woman who had mild COVID-19 (a few samples of this study predate the infection). Cell type and time point are not known. Sequencing was carried out using PBMCs or a T cell subset sorted from them (not recorded which).

The CDR3 is CSAKILGIPSRTEAFF. The CDR3 DNA reads as TGCAGTGCTAAGATCTTGGGAATCCCATCAAGGACTGAAGCTTTCTTT. V is TRBV20-1 and J is TRBJ1-1, with D uncertain. The V end was cut by 4 bases, the J end by 5 bases, with 23 bases between. CDR3 size: 16 residues. Germline CDR1 and CDR2: DFQATT and SNEGSKA (reference sequence).